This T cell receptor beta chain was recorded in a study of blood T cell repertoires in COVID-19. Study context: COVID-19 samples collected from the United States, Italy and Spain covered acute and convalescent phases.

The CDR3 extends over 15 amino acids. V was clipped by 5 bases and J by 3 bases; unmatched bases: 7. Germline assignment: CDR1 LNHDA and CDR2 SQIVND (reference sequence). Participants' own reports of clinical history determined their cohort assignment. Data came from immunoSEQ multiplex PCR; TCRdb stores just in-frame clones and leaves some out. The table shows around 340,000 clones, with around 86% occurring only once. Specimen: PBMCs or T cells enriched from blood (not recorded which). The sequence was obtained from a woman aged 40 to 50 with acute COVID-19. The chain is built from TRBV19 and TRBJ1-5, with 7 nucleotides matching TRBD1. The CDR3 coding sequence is TGTGCCAGTAGTTTCAACAGGGGATACAATCAGCCCCAGCATTTT. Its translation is CASSFNRGYNQPQHF.